Here is one T cell receptor (beta chain) with its context. Enrolled during active infection, Seattle patients were then followed longitudinally. The sample comes from a study of blood T cell repertoires in COVID-19. Turning to the study itself: COVID-19 samples, acute and convalescent, were from the United States, Italy and Spain.

Original data processing: Nucleated cell counts were estimated from reference gene primer amplification. Clones were sequenced by immunoSEQ multiplex PCR, and TCRdb holds only the in-frame ones, with some missing. V, J and clone size are taken as reported in that table, and D and trimming were inferred from the DNA itself. The profile shows hundreds of thousands of clones, approximately 85% of them singletons. V was shortened by 5 bases and J by 4 bases, with 20 bases between the two germline ends. The CDR3 runs to 16 residues. Germline lookup yields CDR1 LNHDA and CDR2 SQIVND (reference sequence). The J gene is TRBJ1-2, the V gene TRBV19; TRBD1 might be the D (6 bases). This TCR was recovered from a man in his fifties or sixties with COVID-19, enrolled during active disease. Sequenced: peripheral blood. The CDR3 is CASSAGQSLLGYGYTF. CDR3 coding DNA: TGTGCCAGTAGTGCAGGACAGTCCCTACTTGGCTATGGCTACACCTTC.